Following are 31 T cell receptor beta chains from one sample sequenced in a study of OX40 agonist ivuxolimab in advanced cancers. The method behind the library was the immunoSEQ multiplex PCR assay. TCRdb mirrors the immuneACCESS table, restricted to in-frame sequences. Some clones are absent from its copies; in checked studies, under half trace to an unresolved V gene, and the reason for the others is unknown. Counted in this sample were 60,000 to 65,000 clones; 84% of them appeared once. The top ten clonotypes cover 9.8% of the sample. The material was CD4+ or CD8+ T cells sorted from blood, obtained in a trial of the OX40 agonist ivuxolimab. Every receptor here comes from an adult with an advanced solid tumor such as melanoma, head and neck, liver or kidney cancer.

This clone was observed a few times. CDR3 bases: TGTGCCAGTAGTATAGATTGGAGGGGTGAAACTGAAGCTTTCTTT. It translates to CASSIDWRGETEAFF. The rearrangement links TRBV19 to TRBJ1-1, with D tentatively TRBD1 (5 bases). This CDR3 contains 15 residues. V lost 0 bases and J 5 bases, leaving 13 bases between the germline ends. Germline values: CDR1 LNHDA, CDR2 SQIVND (reference sequence).

This clone was counted between two and nine times. The V gene is TRBV2, the J gene TRBJ2-1, with 8 bases aligning to TRBD2. The J segment lost 8 bases and the V segment lost 3 bases, leaving 9 bases of the junction unmatched. CDR1 and CDR2 (germline): SNHLY, FYNNEI. This CDR3 is 15 amino acids long. The CDR3 sequence: CASSDVGGAFDEQFF. In DNA form, the CDR3 reads TGTGCCAGCAGTGACGTCGGGGGGGCTTTCGATGAGCAGTTCTTC.

The chain combines TRBV18 with TRBJ2-3, with D possibly being TRBD1 (6 bases). Germline lookup yields CDR1 KGHSH and CDR2 LQKENI. Between the trimmed V and J ends, which lost 2 bases and 9 bases, there was a span of 9 bases. The length of the CDR3 is 12 residues. CDR3 region: CASSPNRDTQYF. Written as DNA, the CDR3 is TGTGCCAGCTCACCAAACAGGGACACGCAGTATTTT.

The chain joins TRBV11-3 to TRBJ2-3, with 7 bases aligning to TRBD2. Germline V gives CDR1 SGHNT, CDR2 YENEEA. The trim removed 1 base at V and 1 base at J, leaving 8 bases unmatched. CDR3 length equals 17 residues. The CDR3 here is CASSLAGFRGGTDTQYF. The DNA for the CDR3 is TGTGCCAGCAGCTTAGCGGGGTTCCGGGGGGGCACAGATACGCAGTATTTT.

This chain connects TRBV27 to TRBJ1-5, with D hard to call. There are 15 residues in the CDR3. CDR1 is MNHEY, CDR2 SMNVEV, per germline (reference sequence). Between the trimmed V and J ends, which lost 3 bases and 0 bases, there was a span of 9 bases. The CDR3, as DNA: TGTGCCAGCAGTTTGTCAGGTCATAGCAATCAGCCCCAGCATTTT. Protein product: CASSLSGHSNQPQHF.

Turning to this clone: Other DNA sequences within the sample encode an identical CDR3. The genes are TRBV7-2 and TRBJ1-6, with TRBD1 matching over 8 bases. CDR1 SGHTA and CDR2 FQGNSA come from the germline V gene. The CDR3 length is 15 residues. J was trimmed by 6 bases and V by 3 bases; bases with no gene match: 4. CDR3 DNA sequence: TGTGCCAGCAGCTTCCAGGGGGCAGGTAATTCACCCCTCCACTTT. As protein: CASSFQGAGNSPLHF.

The table lists this clone with a count of one. V and J are TRBV7-9 and TRBJ2-7; 9 bases map to TRBD2. The V and J ends lost 5 bases and 6 bases, in that order; junction bases with no gene match: 11. The CDR3 totals 15 residues. Germline V gives CDR1 SEHNR, CDR2 FQNEAQ (reference sequence). Here the CDR3 DNA reads TGTGCCAGCAGCGAAGGCGGGAGGGCAGGGAGCGAGCAGTACTTC. Its translation: CASSEGGRAGSEQYF.

This clone occurred once. This rearrangement joins TRBV25-1 to TRBJ1-4; TRBD1 agrees at 8 bases. This CDR3 is 16 amino acids long. Germline CDR1 is MGHDK and CDR2 is SYGVNS. J was trimmed by 6 bases and V by 4 bases; bases with no gene match: 10. The CDR3 loop reads CASSAPRTGNDEKLFF. The CDR3 DNA reads TGTGCCAGCAGTGCCCCCCGGACAGGGAATGATGAAAAACTGTTTTTT.

Notes on this clone: Additional DNA sequences in this sample encode the identical CDR3. The rearrangement joins TRBV27 to TRBJ1-2; tentative D call: TRBD1 (5 bases). V dropped 5 bases and J dropped 4 bases, with 8 bases sitting between them. CDR1 is MNHEY and CDR2 is SMNVEV in the germline V gene (reference sequence). This CDR3 contains 12 residues. This chain's CDR3 is CASSDDSYGYTF. The CDR3 nucleotides are TGTGCCAGCAGTGACGACAGCTATGGCTACACCTTC.

The chain employs TRBV2 and TRBJ2-5; no firm D call. Trimming left V 1 base short and J 1 base short, with 7 bases between. This CDR3 is built from 14 residues. Germline V CDR1 and CDR2: SNHLY, FYNNEI. The CDR3 loop is CASSEGAAQETQYF. The CDR3 nucleotides are TGTGCCAGCAGTGAAGGGGCGGCCCAAGAGACCCAGTACTTC.

This clone was detected once. The rearrangement joins TRBV27 to TRBJ2-1, with 9 bases identical to TRBD2. Germline CDR1 reads MNHEY; CDR2 reads SMNVEV (reference sequence). The CDR3 extends over 16 amino acids. Trimming took 1 base from V and 7 from J; bases not matched to a gene: 8. DNA for the CDR3: TGTGCCAGCAGTTTATTTGCGGGAGGGAAAGGAAATGAGCAGTTCTTC. It codes for CASSLFAGGKGNEQFF.

This chain links TRBV9 with TRBJ2-1, with 7 bases aligning to TRBD1. Germline assignment: CDR1 SGDLS and CDR2 YYNGEE. With 0 bases clipped from V and 3 bases from J, the junction kept 12 bases outside the gene matches. This CDR3 spans 18 amino acids. The CDR3 sequence: CASSVGTGRGHFYNEQFF. For the CDR3, the DNA is TGTGCCAGCAGCGTAGGAACTGGAAGGGGGCATTTCTACAATGAGCAGTTCTTC.

The chain joins TRBV6-5 to TRBJ2-2; 12 nucleotides align to TRBD2. Germline values: CDR1 MNHEY, CDR2 SVGAGI. The J segment lost 6 bases and the V segment lost 5 bases, leaving 1 base of the junction unmatched. The CDR3 is made up of 14 amino acids. Here the CDR3 reads CASSPSGGAGELFF. The CDR3, as DNA: TGTGCCAGCAGTCCTAGCGGGGGGGCCGGGGAGCTGTTTTTT.

This rearrangement joins TRBV28 to TRBJ2-7; TRBD1 is a possible D gene (5 bases). CDR1 and CDR2 from the germline V gene are MDHEN and SYDVKM. With 2 bases removed from V and 3 bases from J, the gap between germline ends came to 14 bases. CDR3 size: 15 residues. In DNA, the CDR3 is TGTGCCAGCAGTTTAAGGGGCTCCCTCCTCTACGAGCAGTACTTC. Protein product: CASSLRGSLLYEQYF.

This clone was counted a single time. V is TRBV4-2 and J is TRBJ2-7, with D maybe TRBD1 (5 bases). This CDR3 comprises 15 residues. Trimming shortened V by 1 base and J by 8 bases, and 18 bases separated the two germline ends. Per the germline V gene, CDR1 is LGHNA and CDR2 is YNFKEQ. In DNA form, the CDR3 reads TGTGCCAGCAGCCAAGCCGCCGACAGCCAGGACCAGCAGTACTTC. Its translation is CASSQAADSQDQQYF.

J is TRBJ1-5 and V is TRBV9; no firm D call. Germline V gene data show CDR1 as SGDLS and CDR2 as YYNGEE. The CDR3 spans 15 residues. V dropped 0 bases and J dropped 9 bases, with 16 bases sitting between them. The CDR3 loop is CASSVEKGPGWPQHF. DNA of the CDR3: TGTGCCAGCAGCGTAGAGAAAGGGCCAGGATGGCCCCAGCATTTT.

The chain recombines TRBV7-9 with TRBJ1-1; a weak D match, TRBD1 (6 bases). The CDR3 has 16 residues. The V end lost 5 bases, the J end lost 3 bases, and 19 bases lay between the germline ends. Germline CDR1 is SEHNR and CDR2 is FQNEAQ (reference sequence). This chain's CDR3 is CASSPEGGPWDTEAFF. As DNA, the CDR3 is TGTGCCAGCAGCCCGGAGGGGGGACCGTGGGACACTGAAGCTTTCTTT.

The chain couples TRBV9 to TRBJ1-5, with no clear D. The CDR3 contains 15 residues. Germline V lookup: CDR1 SGDLS, CDR2 YYNGEE. Deletions cut 0 bases from V and 6 bases from J, with 13 bases between. The CDR3 DNA reads TGTGCCAGCAGCGTAGGGCCTGGGGATGGTCAGCCCCAGCATTTT. Protein: CASSVGPGDGQPQHF.

The chain carries TRBV25-1 and TRBJ1-1, with 9 bases fitting TRBD1. J lost 1 base, V lost 7 bases, and 7 bases had no gene match. Germline CDR1 is MGHDK and CDR2 is SYGVNS. CDR3 size: 15 residues. CDR3 in amino acids: CASNGRGQGNTEAFF. The DNA for the CDR3 is TGTGCCAGCAATGGTCGGGGACAGGGGAACACTGAAGCTTTCTTT.

This clone was detected a few times. The chain employs TRBV28 and TRBJ2-7; D remains ambiguous. The germline CDR1 and CDR2 sequences are MDHEN and SYDVKM. This CDR3 region has 13 residues. The ends were cut back, 6 bases at V and 5 bases at J, with 14 bases in the middle. DNA of the CDR3: TGTGCCAGCAGAAACGGCAGGTCGAACGAGCAGTACTTC. This sequence encodes CASRNGRSNEQYF.

This clone was observed once. The rearrangement links TRBV4-2 to TRBJ2-1; D uncertain. Trimming took 4 bases from V and 7 from J, leaving 11 bases between them. CDR1 LGHNA and CDR2 YNFKEQ come from the germline V gene. This CDR3 contains 13 residues. The CDR3 here is CASSLQTGNEQFF. The CDR3, as DNA: TGTGCCAGCAGCCTTCAGACTGGGAATGAGCAGTTCTTC.

The CDR3 sequence is CASRKEFEQYF. The CDR3 nucleotides read TGTGCCAGCAGAAAGGAATTCGAGCAGTACTTC. J is TRBJ2-7 and V is TRBV27; D is undetermined. The V gene's germline CDR1 is MNHEY and CDR2 SMNVEV (reference sequence). The CDR3 contains 11 residues. Deletions cut 6 bases from V and 6 bases from J, with 9 bases between.

The V and J genes are TRBV7-6 and TRBJ2-5; 8 bases match TRBD1. V lost 0 bases to trimming and J lost 5 bases; unmatched junction nucleotides: 5. The CDR3 loop spans 15 amino acids. The germline CDR1 and CDR2 sequences are SGHVS and FNYEAQ. CDR3 sequence reads: CASSLATGVGETQYF. CDR3 DNA sequence: TGTGCCAGCAGCTTAGCGACAGGGGTGGGTGAGACCCAGTACTTC.

The chain joins TRBV28 to TRBJ1-5; the D gene is possibly TRBD1 (6 bases). The CDR3 loop spans 15 amino acids. V lost 5 bases and J lost 4, with 15 bases in between. Germline CDR1 and CDR2: MDHEN and SYDVKM. Written as DNA, the CDR3 is TGTGCCAGCAGTCCACCGGGACACTCTAATCAGCCCCAGCATTTT. Protein sequence: CASSPPGHSNQPQHF.

The gene calls are TRBV7-3 and TRBJ2-5, with 10 bases aligning to TRBD2. From germline, CDR1 is SGHTA and CDR2 FQGTGA. J was trimmed by 6 bases and V by 5 bases; bases with no gene match: 9. There are 15 residues in the CDR3. DNA for the CDR3: TGTGCCAGCAGCCCGATAGCGGGAGGCACGAAGACCCAGTACTTC. This encodes CASSPIAGGTKTQYF. Full variable domain (missing parts from reference TRBV7-3 and TRBJ2-5): GAGVSQTPSNKVTEKGKYVELRCDPISGHTALYWYRQSLGQGPEFLIYFQGTGAADDSGLPNDRFFAVRPEGSVSTLKIQRTERGDSAVYLCASSPIAGGTKTQYFGPGTRLLVL.

The rearrangement joins TRBV10-3 to TRBJ1-3; a weak D match, TRBD1 (5 bases). The CDR3 totals 14 residues. Germline V gives CDR1 ENHRY, CDR2 SYGVKD. V was trimmed by 2 bases and J by 2 bases, leaving 7 bases between them. For the CDR3, the DNA is TGTGCCATCAGTGAGATCAGGGCTGGAAACACCATATATTTT. It is translated as CAISEIRAGNTIYF.

V usage is TRBV30 and J usage is TRBJ2-2, with 8 nucleotides matching TRBD1. The CDR3 is made up of 17 amino acids. Germline trimming cut 1 base from V and 6 bases from J; bases unmatched to any gene: 13. Germline lookup yields CDR1 GTSNPN and CDR2 SVGIG (reference sequence). This CDR3 reads CAWSARAPGGIAGELFF. Written as DNA, the CDR3 is TGTGCCTGGAGTGCCCGGGCGCCAGGGGGCATCGCCGGGGAGCTGTTTTTT.

V usage is TRBV28 and J usage is TRBJ1-1; D gene ambiguous. This CDR3 region has 14 residues. The germline V gene encodes CDR1 MDHEN and CDR2 SYDVKM. Trimming cost V 2 bases and J 2 bases, with 9 bases left between them. Here the CDR3 DNA reads TGTGCCAGCAGTTTAGCAGGAGGCAACACTGAAGCTTTCTTT. Amino acids: CASSLAGGNTEAFF.

In this sample, this clone turned up a few times. This chain connects TRBV2 to TRBJ1-2, with no clear D. Trimming took off 2 bases at V and 4 bases at J, with 11 bases between the two ends. The length of the CDR3 is 14 residues. CDR1 SNHLY and CDR2 FYNNEI come from the germline V gene. As DNA, the CDR3 is TGTGCCAGCAGTGAACAGGCTGAACCCTATGGCTACACCTTC. Protein sequence: CASSEQAEPYGYTF.

This clone was seen a handful of times. V gene TRBV9 combines with J gene TRBJ1-2; TRBD1 might be the D (6 bases). V was trimmed by 2 bases and J by 3 bases, leaving 14 bases between them. CDR3 size: 15 residues. Germline loops: CDR1 SGDLS, CDR2 YYNGEE. The CDR3, as DNA: TGTGCCAGCAGCGTCAGCCCGGACAGTGACTATGGCTACACCTTC. It codes for CASSVSPDSDYGYTF.

The V gene is TRBV2, the J gene TRBJ1-2; TRBD1 aligns across 7 bases. Germline CDR1 SNHLY, CDR2 FYNNEI. This CDR3 contains 12 residues. J was trimmed by 4 bases and V by 4 bases; bases with no gene match: 0. CDR3 in amino acids: CASSGTGYGYTF. CDR3 DNA sequence: TGTGCCAGCAGTGGGACAGGCTATGGCTACACCTTC.